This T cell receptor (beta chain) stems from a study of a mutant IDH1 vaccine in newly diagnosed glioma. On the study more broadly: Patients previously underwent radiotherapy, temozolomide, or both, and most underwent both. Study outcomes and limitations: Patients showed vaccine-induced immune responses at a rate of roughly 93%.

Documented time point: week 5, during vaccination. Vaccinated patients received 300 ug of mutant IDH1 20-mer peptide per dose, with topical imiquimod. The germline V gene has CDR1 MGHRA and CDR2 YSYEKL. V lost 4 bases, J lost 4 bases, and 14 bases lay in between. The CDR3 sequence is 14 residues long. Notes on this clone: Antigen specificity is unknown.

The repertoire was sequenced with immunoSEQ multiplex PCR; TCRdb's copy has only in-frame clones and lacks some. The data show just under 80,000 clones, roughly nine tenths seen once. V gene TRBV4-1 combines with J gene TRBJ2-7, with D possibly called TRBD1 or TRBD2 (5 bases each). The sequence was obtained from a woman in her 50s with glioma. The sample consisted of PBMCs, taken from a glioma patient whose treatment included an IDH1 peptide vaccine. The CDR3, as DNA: TGCGCCAGCAGCCTGGGACCACTAGAATACGAGCAGTACTTC. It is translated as CASSLGPLEYEQYF.